Listed below are T cell receptor beta chains from one sample, sequenced in a study of shared clonotypes between healthy human individuals. Here immunoSEQ multiplex PCR was the method, and the copy in TCRdb shows in-frame clones only, minus some. The sample records fewer than 1 million clones, around 96% being singletons. Input material: naive CD8+ T cells sorted from blood. The receptors originated from a man aged 25 to 45 in good health. Both conserved end residues are trimmed from each CDR3.

TRBV27	TRBJ2-3	ASSLLRAGYTDTQY
TRBV2	TRBJ2-1	ASGLDNEQF
TRBV30	TRBJ2-7	AWSYQSGYEQY
TRBV11-2	TRBJ1-1	ASSEMNTEAF
TRBV28	TRBJ1-4	ASSLEGGVREKLF
TRBV27	TRBJ2-5	ASSLFPSGGWTQY
TRBV7-6	TRBJ2-2	ASSFTGTGELF
TRBV9	TRBJ2-7	ASSVDGRAGEQY
TRBV19	TRBJ2-1	ASSEEPSIDEQF
TRBV7-8	TRBJ2-1	ASSPGDEQF
TRBV5-5	TRBJ2-1	ASSLDPRSYNEQF